Included here is one T cell receptor beta chain sequence, with context. These data originate in a study of blood T cell repertoires in COVID-19. CDR1 and CDR2 (germline): SEHNR, FQNEAQ (reference sequence). V dropped 5 bases and J dropped 7; count of bases not matched to a gene: 4. CDR3 length: 14 residues. Produced via immunoSEQ multiplex PCR; TCRdb's table is partial and in-frame only. The repertoire holds a few hundred thousand clones, with 84% as singletons. Each participant's cohort was designated according to participant-reported clinical history. This sequence was found in a man between 50 and 59 years old who had recovered from COVID-19. Specimen: PBMCs or T cells enriched from blood (not recorded which). This chain links TRBV7-9 with TRBJ2-2, with 10 bases matching TRBD2. CDR3 protein: CASSPLAGGGELFF. The CDR3 DNA is TGTGCCAGCAGCCCCTTAGCGGGAGGCGGGGAGCTGTTTTTT.